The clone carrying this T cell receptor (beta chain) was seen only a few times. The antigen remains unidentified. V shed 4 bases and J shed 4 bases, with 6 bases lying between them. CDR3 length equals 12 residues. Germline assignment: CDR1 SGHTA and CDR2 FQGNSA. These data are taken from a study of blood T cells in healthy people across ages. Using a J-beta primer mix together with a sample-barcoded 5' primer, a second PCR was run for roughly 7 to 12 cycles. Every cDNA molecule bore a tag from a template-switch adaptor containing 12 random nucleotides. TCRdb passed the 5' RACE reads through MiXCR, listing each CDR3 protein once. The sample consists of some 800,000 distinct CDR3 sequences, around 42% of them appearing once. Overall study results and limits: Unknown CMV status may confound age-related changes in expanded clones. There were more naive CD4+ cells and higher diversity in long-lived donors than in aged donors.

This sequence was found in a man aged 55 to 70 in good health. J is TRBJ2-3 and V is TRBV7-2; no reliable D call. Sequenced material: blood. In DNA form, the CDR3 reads TGTGCCAGCAGCTCGCAGTCAGATACGCAGTATTTT. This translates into CASSSQSDTQYF.